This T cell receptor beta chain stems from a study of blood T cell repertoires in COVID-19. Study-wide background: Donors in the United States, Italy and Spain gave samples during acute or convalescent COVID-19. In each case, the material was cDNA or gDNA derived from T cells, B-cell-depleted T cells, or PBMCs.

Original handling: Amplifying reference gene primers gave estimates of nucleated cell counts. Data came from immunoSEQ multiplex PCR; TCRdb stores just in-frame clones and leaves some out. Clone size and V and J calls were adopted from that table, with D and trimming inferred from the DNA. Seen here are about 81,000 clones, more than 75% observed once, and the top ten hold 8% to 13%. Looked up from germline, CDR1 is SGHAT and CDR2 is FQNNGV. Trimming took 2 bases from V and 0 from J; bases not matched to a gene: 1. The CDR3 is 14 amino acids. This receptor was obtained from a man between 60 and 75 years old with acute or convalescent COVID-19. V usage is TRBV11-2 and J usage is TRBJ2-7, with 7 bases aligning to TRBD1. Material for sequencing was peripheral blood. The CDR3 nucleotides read TGTGCCAGCAGCTTATGGGACAGCTCCTACGAGCAGTACTTC. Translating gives CASSLWDSSYEQYF.